Listed below are T cell receptor beta chains from one sample, sequenced in a study of T cell responses to AZD1222 COVID-19 vaccine. Clones were read by immunoSEQ multiplex PCR, and TCRdb kept only the in-frame ones, dropping some. The table includes over 75,000 clones, 90% detected once. Here the sequenced sample was peripheral blood, taken on day 0 of AZD1222 vaccination. These receptors were taken from an adult in good health. Both conserved end residues are part of each CDR3. The D gene is left open where the match is weak. Expanded clones are given a class, and other clones once, few, many or no size at all.

TRBV11-2	.	15	TRBJ2-2	TRBD2	CASSWTSGSPGELFF	TGTGCCAGCAGCTGGACTAGCGGGAGTCCCGGGGAGCTGTTTTTT
TRBV11-2	.	17	TRBJ1-1	TRBD1	CASSLEGTGTMNTEAFF	TGTGCCAGCAGCTTAGAGGGGACAGGGACTATGAACACTGAAGCTTTCTTT
TRBV16	few	15	TRBJ2-1	.	CASSQSQGVGNEQFF	TGTGCCAGCAGCCAATCCCAGGGTGTGGGCAATGAGCAGTTCTTC
TRBV6-5	.	13	TRBJ1-2	.	CASTRAGADVYTF	TGTGCCAGCACCCGAGCAGGTGCAGACGTCTACACCTTC
TRBV19	.	21	TRBJ2-1	TRBD2	CASSTLIPLPRAGDSYNEQFF	TGTGCCAGTAGTACGCTCATACCACTTCCTCGAGCGGGAGATTCCTACAATGAGCAGTTCTTC
TRBV30	.	13	TRBJ2-6	.	CASRDPGANVLTF	TGTGCCTCCCGGGATCCTGGGGCCAACGTCCTGACTTTC
TRBV6-5	.	14	TRBJ1-2	.	CASSPLTGTYGYTF	TGTGCCAGCAGTCCACTTACAGGGACCTATGGCTACACCTTC
TRBV10-1	.	15	TRBJ1-2	.	CASSESIGQFGGYTF	TGCGCCAGCAGTGAGTCGATTGGGCAGTTCGGAGGCTACACCTTC
TRBV29-1	.	15	TRBJ2-7	TRBD2	CSVESFSGGPYEQYF	TGCAGCGTTGAGTCCTTTAGCGGGGGTCCGTACGAGCAGTACTTC
TRBV10-3	.	12	TRBJ1-1	.	CANSVGGAEAFF	TGTGCCAACTCAGTAGGGGGGGCTGAAGCTTTCTTT
TRBV9	.	15	TRBJ1-2	TRBD1	CASSVGQGLNYGYTF	TGTGCCAGCAGCGTAGGACAGGGGTTAAACTATGGCTACACCTTC
TRBV7-9	.	15	TRBJ2-2	TRBD1	CASSPRTGDAGELFF	TGTGCCAGCAGCCCTCGGACAGGGGATGCCGGGGAGCTGTTTTTT
TRBV28	.	15	TRBJ1-1	TRBD1	CASSLWTGVNTEAFF	TGTGCCAGCAGTTTATGGACAGGGGTGAACACTGAAGCTTTCTTT
TRBV5-4	.	15	TRBJ2-5	.	CASRGLRGKQETQYF	TGTGCCAGCAGGGGGCTGAGGGGAAAGCAAGAGACCCAGTACTTC
TRBV7-6	.	16	TRBJ2-7	.	CASSLATGQGASEQYF	TGTGCCAGCAGCTTAGCGACAGGACAAGGAGCGTCGGAGCAGTACTTC
TRBV27	.	14	TRBJ2-1	.	CASSLRGPYNEQFF	TGTGCCAGCAGTTTGCGGGGGCCATACAATGAGCAGTTCTTC
TRBV6-5	.	15	TRBJ1-5	TRBD1	CASSRDSYSNQPQHF	TGTGCCAGCAGCCGGGACAGCTATAGCAATCAGCCCCAGCATTTT
TRBV18	once	16	TRBJ1-3	.	CASSQSGGHLTTTIYF	TGTGCCAGCTCACAATCCGGGGGCCATTTAACGACCACCATATATTTT
TRBV18	.	14	TRBJ2-7	TRBD1	CASSPGTGASEQYF	TGTGCCAGCTCACCCGGGACAGGGGCCAGCGAGCAGTACTTC
TRBV19	.	13	TRBJ1-5	.	CASSRGGNQPQHF	TGTGCCTCGAGCAGGGGTGGAAATCAGCCCCAGCATTTT
TRBV28	.	14	TRBJ1-5	.	CASSSDLPGQPQHF	TGTGCCAGCAGCTCCGACCTCCCGGGGCAGCCCCAGCATTTT
TRBV28	.	15	TRBJ1-4	TRBD1	CASSLVTGGTEKLFF	TGTGCCAGCAGTTTGGTGACAGGGGGCACGGAAAAACTGTTTTTT